The next 9 T cell receptor beta chains were all read from a single sample in a study of T cells in localized non-small cell lung cancer. Some clones are missing from TCRdb's copy, which holds only in-frame ones; the method was immunoSEQ multiplex PCR. The sample records about 31,000 clones, around 90% being singletons. This specimen was peripheral blood mononuclear cells, taken before any cancer treatment. The receptor set was obtained from a woman aged 35-75 years with stage III lung adenocarcinoma.

The V and J genes are TRBV5-1 and TRBJ2-1; 7 positions match TRBD2. Germline V gives CDR1 SGHRS, CDR2 YFSETQ. The CDR3 runs 15 residues. V was pared by 5 bases and J by 0 bases, with 5 bases of the junction left unmatched. CDR3 in amino acids: CASSPASGSYNEQFF. DNA for the CDR3: TGCGCCAGCAGTCCGGCTAGCGGCTCCTACAATGAGCAGTTCTTC. Full variable domain (rest looked up from reference TRBV5-1 and TRBJ2-1): KAGVTQTPRYLIKTRGQQVTLSCSPISGHRSVSWYQQTPGQGLQFLFEYFSETQRNKGNFPGRFSGRQFSNSRSEMNVSTLELGDSALYLCASSPASGSYNEQFFGPGTRLTVL.

The V gene is TRBV7-9, the J gene TRBJ2-3; the match to TRBD1 covers 8 bases. V lost 3 bases to trimming and J lost 2 bases; unmatched junction nucleotides: 10. The CDR3 is 17 residues long. Germline CDR1 SEHNR, CDR2 FQNEAQ (reference sequence). In nucleotides, the CDR3 is TGTGCCAGCAGCTTTGGGGGCACAGGGGGTTACACAGATACGCAGTATTTT. This encodes CASSFGGTGGYTDTQYF.

V and J are TRBV28 and TRBJ1-5, with D perhaps TRBD1 (6 bases). V dropped 3 bases and J dropped 2 bases, with 11 bases sitting between them. This CDR3 is built from 15 residues. Germline assignment: CDR1 MDHEN and CDR2 SYDVKM. CDR3 amino acids: CASSFWGQGNQPQHF. In DNA, the CDR3 is TGTGCCAGCAGTTTCTGGGGGCAGGGCAATCAGCCCCAGCATTTT.

This rearrangement joins TRBV7-8 to TRBJ2-5; no clear D gene. The CDR3 is 16 amino acids. CDR1 and CDR2 from the germline V gene are SGHVS and FQNEAQ. V was trimmed by 1 base and J by 1 base, leaving 13 bases between them. This CDR3 is CASSLEVGTSQETQYF. The DNA for the CDR3 is TGTGCCAGCAGCTTAGAAGTGGGCACGAGCCAAGAGACCCAGTACTTC.

The CDR3 nucleotides read TGTGCCAGCAGTCTGAATGGACAGCCCCAGCATTTT. Its protein product is CASSLNGQPQHF. The chain employs TRBV7-2 and TRBJ1-5; no clear D. Germline loops: CDR1 SGHTA, CDR2 FQGNSA. The CDR3 consists of 12 residues. The ends were cut back, 6 bases at V and 7 bases at J, with 10 bases in the middle.

For the CDR3, the DNA is TGTGCCAGCAGCTTGGGTTCGGGACTAACAAAAGGAGAGACCCAGTACTTC. It is translated as CASSLGSGLTKGETQYF. The rearrangement joins TRBV5-8 to TRBJ2-5; TRBD2 agrees at 7 bases. CDR3 length: 17 residues. Trimming at V came to 0 bases and at J to 4 bases, leaving 12 bases not matched to a gene. Germline CDR1 and CDR2: SGHTS and YDEGEE.

This clone has more than one count but fewer than ten. The chain joins TRBV5-1 to TRBJ2-7; TRBD1 agrees at 8 bases. The CDR3 is 13 amino acids. CDR1 is SGHRS and CDR2 is YFSETQ in the germline V gene. After removal of 5 bases from V and 6 bases from J, the junction contained 7 bases not matched to a gene. CDR3 bases: TGCGCCAGCAGATCCGGGACAGGCACCGAGCAGTACTTC. This encodes CASRSGTGTEQYF. The full variable domain, with the rest looked up from reference TRBV5-1 and TRBJ2-7, is KAGVTQTPRYLIKTRGQQVTLSCSPISGHRSVSWYQQTPGQGLQFLFEYFSETQRNKGNFPGRFSGRQFSNSRSEMNVSTLELGDSALYLCASRSGTGTEQYFGPGTRLTVT.

This clone appeared once. The chain couples TRBV10-3 to TRBJ2-7, with a tentative D call TRBD1 (6 bases). This CDR3 spans 12 amino acids. Germline CDR1 ENHRY, CDR2 SYGVKD. V was trimmed by 6 bases and J by 3 bases, leaving 9 bases between them. The CDR3 nucleotides are TGTGCCATCAGCGAACAGGGCTACGAGCAGTACTTC. Its protein is CAISEQGYEQYF.

The genes are TRBV30 and TRBJ1-4; D uncertain. Trimming pared 0 bases from V and 4 bases from J, leaving 12 bases between. This CDR3 spans 15 amino acids. Germline lookup yields CDR1 GTSNPN and CDR2 SVGIG (reference sequence). This CDR3 reads CAWSVVGRINEKLFF. In DNA, the CDR3 is TGTGCCTGGAGTGTAGTGGGCCGCATTAATGAAAAACTGTTTTTT.